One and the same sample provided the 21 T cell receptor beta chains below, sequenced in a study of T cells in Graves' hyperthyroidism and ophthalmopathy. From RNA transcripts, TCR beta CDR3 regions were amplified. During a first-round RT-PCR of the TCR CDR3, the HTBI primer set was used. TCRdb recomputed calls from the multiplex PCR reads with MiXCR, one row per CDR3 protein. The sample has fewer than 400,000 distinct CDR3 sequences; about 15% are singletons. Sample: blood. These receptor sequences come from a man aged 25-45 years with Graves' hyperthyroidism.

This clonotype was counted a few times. The CDR3 loop is CASSANVANTGELFF. The CDR3 DNA sequence: TGTGCCAGCAGTGCGAATGTCGCGAACACCGGGGAGCTGTTTTTT. The V and J genes are TRBV2 and TRBJ2-2; D remains ambiguous. V lost 4 bases, J lost 0 bases, and 9 bases lay in between. Per the germline V gene, CDR1 is SNHLY and CDR2 is FYNNEI. The CDR3 totals 15 residues.

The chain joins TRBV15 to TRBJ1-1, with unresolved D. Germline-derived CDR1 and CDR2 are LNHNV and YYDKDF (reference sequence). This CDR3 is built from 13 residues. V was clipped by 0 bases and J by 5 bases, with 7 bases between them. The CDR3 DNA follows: TGTGCCACCAGCAGAGAACGGAGAACTGAAGCTTTCTTT. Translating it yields CATSRERRTEAFF.

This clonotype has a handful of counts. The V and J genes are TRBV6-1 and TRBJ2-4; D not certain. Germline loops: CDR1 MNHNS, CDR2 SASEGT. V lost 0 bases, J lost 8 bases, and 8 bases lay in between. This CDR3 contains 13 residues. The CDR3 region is CASSEAARDIQYF. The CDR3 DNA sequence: TGTGCCAGCAGTGAAGCAGCTCGCGACATTCAGTACTTC.

CDR3 amino acids: CASSLGLLADYHEQYF. The CDR3 DNA reads as TGCGCCAGCAGCTTGGGTTTACTAGCGGACTACCACGAGCAGTACTTC. The gene calls are TRBV5-1 and TRBJ2-7, with 8 positions matching TRBD2. V was pared by 0 bases and J by 5 bases, with 10 bases of the junction left unmatched. In germline, CDR1 is SGHRS, CDR2 YFSETQ. The CDR3 length is 16 residues.

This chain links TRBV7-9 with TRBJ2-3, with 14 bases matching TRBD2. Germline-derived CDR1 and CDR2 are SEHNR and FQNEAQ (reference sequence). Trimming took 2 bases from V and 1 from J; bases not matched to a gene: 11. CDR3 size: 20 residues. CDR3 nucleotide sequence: TGTGCCAGCAGCTTACGGGGGGGACTAGCGGGAGTCGCAGGCACAGATACGCAGTATTTT. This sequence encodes CASSLRGGLAGVAGTDTQYF.

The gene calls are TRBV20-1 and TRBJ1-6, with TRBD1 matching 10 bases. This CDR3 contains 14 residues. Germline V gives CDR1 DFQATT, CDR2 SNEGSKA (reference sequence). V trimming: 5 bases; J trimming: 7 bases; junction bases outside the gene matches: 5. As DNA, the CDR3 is TGCAGTGCTGCGGACAGGGGGGACAATTCACCCCTCCACTTT. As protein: CSAADRGDNSPLHF.

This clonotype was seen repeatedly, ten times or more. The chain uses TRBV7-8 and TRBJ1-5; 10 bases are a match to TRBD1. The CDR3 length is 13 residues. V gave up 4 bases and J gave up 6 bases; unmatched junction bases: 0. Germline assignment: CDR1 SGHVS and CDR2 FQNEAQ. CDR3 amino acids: CASSWTGGQPQHF. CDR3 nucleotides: TGTGCCAGCAGCTGGACAGGGGGTCAGCCCCAGCATTTT.

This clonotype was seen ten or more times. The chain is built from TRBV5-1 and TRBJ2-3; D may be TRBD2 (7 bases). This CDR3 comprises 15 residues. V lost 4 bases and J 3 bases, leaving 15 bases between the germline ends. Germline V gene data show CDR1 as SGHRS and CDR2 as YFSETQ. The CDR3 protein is CASSRTGGATDTQYF. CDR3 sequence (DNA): TGCGCCAGCAGCCGGACGGGGGGCGCGACAGATACGCAGTATTTT.

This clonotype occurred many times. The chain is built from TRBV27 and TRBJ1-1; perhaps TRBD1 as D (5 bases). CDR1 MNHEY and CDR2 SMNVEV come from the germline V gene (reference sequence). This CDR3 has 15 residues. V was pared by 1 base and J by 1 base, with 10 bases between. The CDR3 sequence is CASSLWAGTNTEAFF. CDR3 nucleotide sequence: TGTGCCAGCAGTTTATGGGCCGGGACGAACACTGAAGCTTTCTTT.

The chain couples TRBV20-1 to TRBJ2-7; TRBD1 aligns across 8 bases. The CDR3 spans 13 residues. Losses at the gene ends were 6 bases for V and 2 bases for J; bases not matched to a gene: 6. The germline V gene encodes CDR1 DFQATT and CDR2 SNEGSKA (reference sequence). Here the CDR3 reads CSAEGQATYEQYF. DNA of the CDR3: TGCAGTGCCGAGGGACAGGCTACCTACGAGCAGTACTTC.

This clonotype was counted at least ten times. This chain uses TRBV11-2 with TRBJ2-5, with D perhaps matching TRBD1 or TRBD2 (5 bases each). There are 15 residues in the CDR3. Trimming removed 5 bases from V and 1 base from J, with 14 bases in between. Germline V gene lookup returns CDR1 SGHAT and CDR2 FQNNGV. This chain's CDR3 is CASSPTGRIQETQYF. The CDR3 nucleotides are TGTGCCAGCAGCCCCACGGGGCGGATCCAAGAGACCCAGTACTTC.

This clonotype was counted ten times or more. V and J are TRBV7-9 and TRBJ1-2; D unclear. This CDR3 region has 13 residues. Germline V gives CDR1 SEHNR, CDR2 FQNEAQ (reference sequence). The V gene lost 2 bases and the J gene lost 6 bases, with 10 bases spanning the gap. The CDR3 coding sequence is TGTGCCAGCAGCTTAACCGGGGTTGATGGCTACACCTTC. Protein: CASSLTGVDGYTF.

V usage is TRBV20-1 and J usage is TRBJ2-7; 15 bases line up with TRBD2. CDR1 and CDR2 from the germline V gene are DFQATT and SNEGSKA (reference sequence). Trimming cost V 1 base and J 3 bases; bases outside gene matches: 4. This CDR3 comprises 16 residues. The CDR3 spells CSARGAGLAGGYEQYF. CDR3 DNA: TGCAGTGCTAGAGGGGCGGGACTAGCGGGGGGCTACGAGCAGTACTTC.

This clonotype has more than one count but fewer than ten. CDR3 sequence: CATWPSGANVLTF. As DNA, the CDR3 is TGTGCCACCTGGCCCTCTGGGGCCAACGTCCTGACTTTC. The rearrangement links TRBV27 to TRBJ2-6, with D hard to call. The CDR3 is 13 amino acids. The V gene's germline CDR1 is MNHEY and CDR2 SMNVEV (reference sequence). V was pared by 10 bases and J by 0 bases, with 7 bases between.

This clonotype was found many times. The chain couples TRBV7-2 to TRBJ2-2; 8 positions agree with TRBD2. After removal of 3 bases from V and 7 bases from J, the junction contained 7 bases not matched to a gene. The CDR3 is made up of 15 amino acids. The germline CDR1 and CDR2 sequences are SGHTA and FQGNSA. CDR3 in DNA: TGTGCCAGCAGCTTTAGGGCGGGAGGCAGCGGGGAGCTGTTTTTT. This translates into CASSFRAGGSGELFF.

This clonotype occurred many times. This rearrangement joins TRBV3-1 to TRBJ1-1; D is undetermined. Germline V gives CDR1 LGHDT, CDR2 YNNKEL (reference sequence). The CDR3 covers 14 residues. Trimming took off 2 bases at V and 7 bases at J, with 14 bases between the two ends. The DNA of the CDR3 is TGTGCCAGCAGCCAATCCGACTACAGCGTTGAAGCTTTCTTT. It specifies CASSQSDYSVEAFF. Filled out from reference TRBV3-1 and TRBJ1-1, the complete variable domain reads DTAVSQTPKYLVTQMGNDKSIKCEQNLGHDTMYWYKQDSKKFLKIMFSYNNKELIINETVPNRFSPKSPDKAHLNLHINSLELGDSAVYFCASSQSDYSVEAFFGQGTRLTVV.

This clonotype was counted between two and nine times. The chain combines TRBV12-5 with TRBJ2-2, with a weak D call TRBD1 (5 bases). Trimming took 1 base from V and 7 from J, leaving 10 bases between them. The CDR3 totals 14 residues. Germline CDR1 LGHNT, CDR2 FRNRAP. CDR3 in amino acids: CASGLGLGVGELFF. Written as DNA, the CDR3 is TGTGCTAGTGGTTTGGGCCTAGGGGTCGGGGAGCTGTTTTTT.

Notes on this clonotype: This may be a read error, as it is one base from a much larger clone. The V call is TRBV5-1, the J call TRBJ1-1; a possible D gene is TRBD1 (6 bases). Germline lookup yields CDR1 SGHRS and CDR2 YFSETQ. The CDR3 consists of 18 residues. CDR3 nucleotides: TGCGCCAGCAACCTGAGGGGGATAACTCTGAGGGGGAACACTGGAGCTTTCTTT. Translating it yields CASNLRGITLRGNTGAFF.

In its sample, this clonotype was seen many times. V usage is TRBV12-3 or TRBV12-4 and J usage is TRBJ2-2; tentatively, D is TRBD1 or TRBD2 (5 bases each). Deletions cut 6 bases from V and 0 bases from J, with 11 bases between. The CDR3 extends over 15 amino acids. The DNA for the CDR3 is TGTGCCAGCAGACCCGGGACGACGAACACCGGGGAGCTGTTTTTT. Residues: CASRPGTTNTGELFF.

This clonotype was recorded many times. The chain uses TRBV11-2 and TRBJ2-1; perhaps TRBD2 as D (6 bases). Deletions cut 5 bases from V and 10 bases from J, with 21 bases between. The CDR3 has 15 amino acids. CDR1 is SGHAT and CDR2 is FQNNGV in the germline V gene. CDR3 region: CASSPSSVRLGEQFF. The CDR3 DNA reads TGTGCCAGCAGCCCGTCTAGCGTCCGACTTGGGGAGCAGTTCTTC.

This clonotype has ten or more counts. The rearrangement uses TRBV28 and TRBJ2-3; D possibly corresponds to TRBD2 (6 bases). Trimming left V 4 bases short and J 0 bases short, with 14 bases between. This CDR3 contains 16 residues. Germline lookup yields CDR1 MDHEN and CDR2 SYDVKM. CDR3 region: CASSYPGLSSTDTQYF. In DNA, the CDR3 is TGTGCCAGCAGTTACCCGGGACTGTCTAGCACAGATACGCAGTATTTT. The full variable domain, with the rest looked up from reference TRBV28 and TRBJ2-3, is DVKVTQSSRYLVKRTGEKVFLECVQDMDHENMFWYRQDPGLGLRLIYFSYDVKMKEKGDIPEGYSVSREKKERFSLILESASTNQTSMYLCASSYPGLSSTDTQYFGPGTRLTVL.